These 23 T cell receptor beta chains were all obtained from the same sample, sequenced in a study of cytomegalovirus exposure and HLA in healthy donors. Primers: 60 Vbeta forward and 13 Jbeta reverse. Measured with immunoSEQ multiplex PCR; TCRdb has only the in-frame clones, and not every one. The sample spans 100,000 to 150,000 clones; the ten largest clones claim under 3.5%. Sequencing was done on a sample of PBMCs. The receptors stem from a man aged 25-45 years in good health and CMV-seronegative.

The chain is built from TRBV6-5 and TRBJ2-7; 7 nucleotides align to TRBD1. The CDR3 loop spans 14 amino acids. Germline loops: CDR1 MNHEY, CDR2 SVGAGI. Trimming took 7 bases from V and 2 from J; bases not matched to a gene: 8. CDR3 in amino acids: CASKIMTGTYEQYF. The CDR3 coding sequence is TGTGCCAGCAAAATAATGACAGGGACCTACGAGCAGTACTTC.

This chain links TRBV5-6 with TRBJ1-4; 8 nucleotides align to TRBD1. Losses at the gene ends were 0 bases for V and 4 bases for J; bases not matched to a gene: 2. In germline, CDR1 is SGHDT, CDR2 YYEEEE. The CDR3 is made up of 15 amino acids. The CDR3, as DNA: TGTGCCAGCAGCTTGGGCACAGGGGGTAATGAAAAACTGTTTTTT. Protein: CASSLGTGGNEKLFF.

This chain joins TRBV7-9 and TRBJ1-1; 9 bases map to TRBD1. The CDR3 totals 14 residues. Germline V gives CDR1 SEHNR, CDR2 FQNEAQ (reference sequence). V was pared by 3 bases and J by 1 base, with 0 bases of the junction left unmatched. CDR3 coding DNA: TGTGCCAGCAGCTTGACAGGGGGGAACACTGAAGCTTTCTTT. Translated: CASSLTGGNTEAFF. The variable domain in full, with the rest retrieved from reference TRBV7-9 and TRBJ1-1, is DTGVSQNPRHKITKRGQNVTFRCDPISEHNRLYWYRQTLGQGPEFLTYFQNEAQLEKSRLLSDRFSAERPKGSFSTLEIQRTEQGDSAMYLCASSLTGGNTEAFFGQGTRLTVV.

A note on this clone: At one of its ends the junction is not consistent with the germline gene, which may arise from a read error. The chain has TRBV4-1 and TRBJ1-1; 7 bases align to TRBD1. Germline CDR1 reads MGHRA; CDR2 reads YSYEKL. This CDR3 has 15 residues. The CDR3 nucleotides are TGCGCCAGCAGCCAAGATAGGGGGCAGGGCACTAAAGCTTTCTTT. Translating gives CASSQDRGQGTKAFF.

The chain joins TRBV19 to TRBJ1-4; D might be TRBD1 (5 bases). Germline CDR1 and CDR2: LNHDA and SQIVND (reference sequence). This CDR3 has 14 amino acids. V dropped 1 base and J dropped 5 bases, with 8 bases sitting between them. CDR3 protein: CASSIVPGNEKLFF. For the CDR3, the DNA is TGTGCCAGTAGTATAGTCCCAGGGAATGAAAAACTGTTTTTT.

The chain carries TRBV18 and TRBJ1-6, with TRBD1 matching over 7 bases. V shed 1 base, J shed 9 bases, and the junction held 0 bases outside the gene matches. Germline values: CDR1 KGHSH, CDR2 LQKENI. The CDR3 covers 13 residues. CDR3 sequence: CASSPQGASPLHF. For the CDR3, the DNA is TGTGCCAGCTCACCACAGGGGGCTTCACCCCTCCACTTT.

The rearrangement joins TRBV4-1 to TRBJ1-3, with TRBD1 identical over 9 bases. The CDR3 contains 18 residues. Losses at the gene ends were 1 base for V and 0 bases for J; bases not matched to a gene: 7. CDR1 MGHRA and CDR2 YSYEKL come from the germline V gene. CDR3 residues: CASSQVAGQGHSGNTIYF. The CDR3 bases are TGCGCCAGCAGCCAAGTAGCGGGACAGGGACACTCTGGAAACACCATATATTTT.

The CDR3 nucleotides read TGTGCCAGTAGTTCTAAGGGGTGGGTCAATCAGCCCCAGCATTTT. Its translation is CASSSKGWVNQPQHF. The chain joins TRBV19 to TRBJ1-5, with D maybe TRBD1 (5 bases). The CDR3 is made up of 15 amino acids. V dropped 5 bases and J dropped 3 bases, with 14 bases sitting between them. The V gene's germline CDR1 is LNHDA and CDR2 SQIVND (reference sequence). The variable domain in full, completed from reference TRBV19 and TRBJ1-5, reads DGGITQSPKYLFRKEGQNVTLSCEQNLNHDAMYWYRQDPGQGLRLIYYSQIVNDFQKGDIAEGYSVSREKKESFPLTVTSAQKNPTAFYLCASSSKGWVNQPQHFGDGTRLSIL.

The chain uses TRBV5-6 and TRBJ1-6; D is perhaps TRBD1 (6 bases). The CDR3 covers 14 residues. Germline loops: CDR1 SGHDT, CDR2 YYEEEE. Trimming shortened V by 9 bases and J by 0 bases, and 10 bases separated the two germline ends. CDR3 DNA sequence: TGTGCCACACAGGGCAGCTCCTATAATTCACCCCTCCACTTT. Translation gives CATQGSSYNSPLHF.

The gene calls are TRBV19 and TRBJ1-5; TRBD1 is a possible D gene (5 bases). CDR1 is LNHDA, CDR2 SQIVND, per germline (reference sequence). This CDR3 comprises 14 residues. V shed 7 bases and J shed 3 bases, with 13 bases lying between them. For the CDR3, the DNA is TGTGCCAGTACCGTAAACAGGTTCAATCAGCCCCAGCATTTT. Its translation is CASTVNRFNQPQHF.

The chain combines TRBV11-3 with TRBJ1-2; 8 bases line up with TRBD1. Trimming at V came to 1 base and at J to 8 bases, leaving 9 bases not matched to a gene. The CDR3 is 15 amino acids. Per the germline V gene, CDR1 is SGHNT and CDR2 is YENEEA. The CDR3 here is CASSLAGQGPHGYTF. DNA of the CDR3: TGTGCCAGCAGCTTAGCTGGACAGGGCCCTCACGGCTACACCTTC.

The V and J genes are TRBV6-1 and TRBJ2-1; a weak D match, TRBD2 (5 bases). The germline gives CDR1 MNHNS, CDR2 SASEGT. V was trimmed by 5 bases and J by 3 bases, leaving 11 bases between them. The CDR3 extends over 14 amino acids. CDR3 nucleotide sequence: TGTGCCAGCAGTACCGGGGATCACTACAATGAGCAGTTCTTC. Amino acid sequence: CASSTGDHYNEQFF.

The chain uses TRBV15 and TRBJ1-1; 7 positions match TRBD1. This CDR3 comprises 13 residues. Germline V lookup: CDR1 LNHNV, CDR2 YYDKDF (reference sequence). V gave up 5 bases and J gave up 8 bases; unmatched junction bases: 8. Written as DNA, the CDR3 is TGTGCCACCAGCTATACTAACAGGGGCGAAGCTTTCTTT. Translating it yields CATSYTNRGEAFF.

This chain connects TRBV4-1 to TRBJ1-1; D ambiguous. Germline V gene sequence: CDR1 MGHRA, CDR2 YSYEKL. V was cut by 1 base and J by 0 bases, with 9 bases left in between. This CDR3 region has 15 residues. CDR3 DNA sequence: TGCGCCAGCAGCCAAGGAGGATACCTGAACACTGAAGCTTTCTTT. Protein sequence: CASSQGGYLNTEAFF.

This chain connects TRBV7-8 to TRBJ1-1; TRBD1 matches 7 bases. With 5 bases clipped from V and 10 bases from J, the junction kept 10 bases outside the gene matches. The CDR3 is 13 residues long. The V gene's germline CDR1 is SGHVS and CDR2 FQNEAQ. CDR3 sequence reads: CASSPRTGRGAFF. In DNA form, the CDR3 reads TGTGCCAGCAGCCCCCGGACAGGTCGTGGAGCTTTCTTT.

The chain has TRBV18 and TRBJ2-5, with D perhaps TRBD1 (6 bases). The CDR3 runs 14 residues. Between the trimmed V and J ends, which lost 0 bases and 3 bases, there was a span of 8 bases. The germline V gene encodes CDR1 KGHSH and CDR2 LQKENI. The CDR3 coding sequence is TGTGCCAGCTCACCACCGTACAGGGAAGAGACCCAGTACTTC. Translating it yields CASSPPYREETQYF.

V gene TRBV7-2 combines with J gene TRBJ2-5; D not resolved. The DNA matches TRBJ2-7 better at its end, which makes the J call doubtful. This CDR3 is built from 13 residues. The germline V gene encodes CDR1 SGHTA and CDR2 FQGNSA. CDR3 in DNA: TGTGCCAGCAGTCGGTTGAGCTCCTACGAGCAGTACTTC. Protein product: CASSRLSSYEQYF.

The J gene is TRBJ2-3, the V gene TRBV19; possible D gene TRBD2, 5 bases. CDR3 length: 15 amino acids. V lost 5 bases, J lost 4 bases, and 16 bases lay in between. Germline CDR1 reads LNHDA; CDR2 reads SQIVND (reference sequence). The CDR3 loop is CASSPRGGEADTQYF. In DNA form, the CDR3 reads TGTGCCAGTAGTCCCCGTGGAGGCGAAGCAGATACGCAGTATTTT. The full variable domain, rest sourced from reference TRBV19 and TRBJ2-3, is DGGITQSPKYLFRKEGQNVTLSCEQNLNHDAMYWYRQDPGQGLRLIYYSQIVNDFQKGDIAEGYSVSREKKESFPLTVTSAQKNPTAFYLCASSPRGGEADTQYFGPGTRLTVL.

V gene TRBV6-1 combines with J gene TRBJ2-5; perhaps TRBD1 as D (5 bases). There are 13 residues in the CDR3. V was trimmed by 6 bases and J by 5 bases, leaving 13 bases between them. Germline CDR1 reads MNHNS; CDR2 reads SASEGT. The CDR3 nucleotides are TGTGCCAGCAGCCCCGGACCAGGGGAGACCCAGTACTTC. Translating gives CASSPGPGETQYF.

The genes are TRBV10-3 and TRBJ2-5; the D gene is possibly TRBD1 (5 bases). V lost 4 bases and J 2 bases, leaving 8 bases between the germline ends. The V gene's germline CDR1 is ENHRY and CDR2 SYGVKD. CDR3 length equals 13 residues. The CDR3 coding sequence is TGTGCCATCAGTGGGACACTACAAGAGACCCAGTACTTC. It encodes CAISGTLQETQYF.

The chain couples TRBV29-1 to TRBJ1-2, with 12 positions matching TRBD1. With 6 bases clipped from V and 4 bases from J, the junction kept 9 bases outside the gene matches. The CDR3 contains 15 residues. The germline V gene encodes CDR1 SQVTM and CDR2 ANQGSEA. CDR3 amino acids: CSVETGQGAIYGYTF. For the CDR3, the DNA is TGCAGCGTAGAGACGGGACAGGGGGCAATCTATGGCTACACCTTC.

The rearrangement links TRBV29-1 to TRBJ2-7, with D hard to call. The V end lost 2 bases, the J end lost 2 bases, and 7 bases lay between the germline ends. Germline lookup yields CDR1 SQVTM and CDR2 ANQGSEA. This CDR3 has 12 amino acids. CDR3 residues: CSVEKTPYEQYF. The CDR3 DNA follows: TGCAGCGTTGAAAAGACACCCTACGAGCAGTACTTC.

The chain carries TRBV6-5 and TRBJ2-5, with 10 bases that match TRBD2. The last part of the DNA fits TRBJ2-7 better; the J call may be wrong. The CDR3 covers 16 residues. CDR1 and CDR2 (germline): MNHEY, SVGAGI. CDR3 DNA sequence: TGTGCCAGCAGTTACTCGATGCTAGCGGGAGCCGTCGAGCAGTACTTC. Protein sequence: CASSYSMLAGAVEQYF.